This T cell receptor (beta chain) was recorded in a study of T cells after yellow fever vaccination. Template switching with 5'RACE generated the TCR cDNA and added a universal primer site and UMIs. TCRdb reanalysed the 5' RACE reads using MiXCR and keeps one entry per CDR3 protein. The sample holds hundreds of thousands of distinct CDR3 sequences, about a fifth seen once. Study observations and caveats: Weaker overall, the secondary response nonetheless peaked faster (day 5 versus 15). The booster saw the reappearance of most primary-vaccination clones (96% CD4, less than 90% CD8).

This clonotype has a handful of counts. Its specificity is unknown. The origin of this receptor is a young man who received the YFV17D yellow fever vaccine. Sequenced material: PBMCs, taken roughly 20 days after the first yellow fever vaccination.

The CDR3 nucleotides read TGTGCCACCAGCAGAAGATCAGGAACAGGTACCTACGAGCAGTACGTC. Residues: CATSRRSGTGTYEQYV. The rearrangement joins TRBV15 to TRBJ2-7; D is possibly TRBD1 (5 bases). The CDR3 sequence is 16 residues long. Germline CDR1 is LNHNV and CDR2 is YYDKDF (reference sequence). V was pared by 2 bases and J by 2 bases, with 16 bases between.